These 5 T cell receptor beta chains share one sample of origin, sequenced in a study of T cell responses to AZD1222 COVID-19 vaccine. This table comes from immunoSEQ multiplex PCR, and its TCRdb copy is limited to in-frame clones, with some not included. The data contain 80,000 to 100,000 clones, around 90% of them singletons. Sequencing was performed on peripheral blood, taken 28 days after the second AZD1222 dose. These receptors all come from an adult who received the AZD1222 COVID-19 vaccine.

This clone appeared once. Written as DNA, the CDR3 is TGTGCCAGCAGCTTAGCGGGGGCAAGGGATGAAAAACTGTTTTTT. Translation: CASSLAGARDEKLFF. The J gene is TRBJ1-4, the V gene TRBV11-2; tentatively, D is TRBD1 (6 bases). This CDR3 region has 15 residues. In germline, CDR1 is SGHAT, CDR2 FQNNGV. V was clipped by 1 base and J by 6 bases, with 12 bases between them. Full variable domain (remainder filled in from reference TRBV11-2 and TRBJ1-4): EAGVAQSPRYKIIEKRQSVAFWCNPISGHATLYWYQQILGQGPKLLIQFQNNGVVDDSQLPKDRFSAERLKGVDSTLKIQPAKLEDSAVYLCASSLAGARDEKLFFGSGTQLSVL.

This chain links TRBV3-1 (or the pseudogene TRBV3-2) with TRBJ1-5; 7 bases line up with TRBD1. Trimming removed 2 bases from V and 7 bases from J; junction bases left unmatched: 5. There are 14 residues in the CDR3. CDR1 is LGHDT and CDR2 is YNNKEL in the germline V gene (reference sequence). The CDR3 loop is CASSQSDRVQPQHF. CDR3 nucleotides: TGTGCCAGCAGCCAATCCGACAGGGTACAGCCCCAGCATTTT.

The V call is TRBV6-2 or TRBV6-3, the J call TRBJ2-5; D gene uncertain. Trimming took 4 bases from V and 0 from J, leaving 6 bases between them. Germline-derived CDR1 and CDR2 are MNHEY and SVGEGT. The CDR3 is 13 residues long. The CDR3 loop is CASSSLNQETQYF. DNA for the CDR3: TGTGCCAGCAGTTCGCTAAACCAAGAGACCCAGTACTTC.

This clone was seen just once. The chain combines TRBV25-1 with TRBJ2-3; 12 nucleotides agree with TRBD2. CDR1 is MGHDK and CDR2 is SYGVNS in the germline V gene. V shed 2 bases and J 5 bases; nucleotides not matched to a gene: 5. CDR3 length: 16 residues. CDR3 coding DNA: TGTGCCAGCAGTGAACCTAGCGGGGGGGCCGGAGATACGCAGTATTTT. Translating gives CASSEPSGGAGDTQYF. Full variable domain (remainder filled in from reference TRBV25-1 and TRBJ2-3): EADIYQTPRYLVIGTGKKITLECSQTMGHDKMYWYQQDPGMELHLIHYSYGVNSTEKGDLSSESTVSRIRTEHFPLTLESARPSHTSQYLCASSEPSGGAGDTQYFGPGTRLTVL.

This clone was picked up one time. CDR3 sequence: CASSYSVSLGYNEQFF. In DNA, the CDR3 is TGTGCCAGCAGTTACTCGGTTTCTCTAGGGTACAATGAGCAGTTCTTC. The chain links TRBV6-5 to TRBJ2-1, with unresolved D. This CDR3 has 16 amino acids. Germline V gene data show CDR1 as MNHEY and CDR2 as SVGAGI. V shed 0 bases and J shed 4 bases, with 13 bases lying between them.